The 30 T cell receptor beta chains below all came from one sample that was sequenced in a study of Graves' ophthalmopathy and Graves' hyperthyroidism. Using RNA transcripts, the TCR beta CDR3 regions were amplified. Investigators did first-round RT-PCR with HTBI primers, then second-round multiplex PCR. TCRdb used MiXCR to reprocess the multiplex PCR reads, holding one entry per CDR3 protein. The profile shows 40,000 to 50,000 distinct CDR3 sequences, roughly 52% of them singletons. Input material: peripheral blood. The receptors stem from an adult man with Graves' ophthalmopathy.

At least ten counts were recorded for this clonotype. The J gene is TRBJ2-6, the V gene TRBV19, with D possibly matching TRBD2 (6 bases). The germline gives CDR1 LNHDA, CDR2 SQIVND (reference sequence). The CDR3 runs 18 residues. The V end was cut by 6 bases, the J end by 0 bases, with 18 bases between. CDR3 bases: TGTGCCAGTAGCGGCGGGGCAGGAGAATTCTCTGGGGCCAACGTCCTGACTTTC. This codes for CASSGGAGEFSGANVLTF.

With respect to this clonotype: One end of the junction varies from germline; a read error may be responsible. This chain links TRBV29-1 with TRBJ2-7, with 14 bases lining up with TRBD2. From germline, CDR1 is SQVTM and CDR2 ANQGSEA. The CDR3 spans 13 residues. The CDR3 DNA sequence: TGCAGCGTTTCCGGGACTAGCGGGAGCGAGCGGTACTTC. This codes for CSVSGTSGSERYF.

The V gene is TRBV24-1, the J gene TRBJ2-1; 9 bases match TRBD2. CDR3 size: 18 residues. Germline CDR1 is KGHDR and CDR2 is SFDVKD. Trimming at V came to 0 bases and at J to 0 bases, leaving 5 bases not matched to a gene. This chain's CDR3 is CATSDLKREAPSYNEQFF. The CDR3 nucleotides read TGTGCCACCAGTGATTTGAAGCGGGAGGCACCCTCCTACAATGAGCAGTTCTTC.

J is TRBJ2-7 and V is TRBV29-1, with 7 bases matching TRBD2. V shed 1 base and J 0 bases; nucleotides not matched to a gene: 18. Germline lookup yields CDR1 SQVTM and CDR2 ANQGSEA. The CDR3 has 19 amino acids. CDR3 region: CSVEVIGGGAPPCSYEQYF. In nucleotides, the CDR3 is TGCAGCGTTGAAGTAATAGGCGGGGGTGCACCTCCGTGCTCCTACGAGCAGTACTTC.

CDR3 nucleotides: TGCGCCAGCAGTGATCCTAGGGGGCCCACTAATGAAAAACTGTTTTTT. The encoded protein is CASSDPRGPTNEKLFF. The chain combines TRBV10-2 with TRBJ1-4; 7 positions match TRBD1. CDR3 length: 16 amino acids. Germline CDR1 reads WSHSY; CDR2 reads SAAADI. The V gene end was trimmed by 3 bases and the J gene end by 2 bases; junction bases not matched to a gene: 6.

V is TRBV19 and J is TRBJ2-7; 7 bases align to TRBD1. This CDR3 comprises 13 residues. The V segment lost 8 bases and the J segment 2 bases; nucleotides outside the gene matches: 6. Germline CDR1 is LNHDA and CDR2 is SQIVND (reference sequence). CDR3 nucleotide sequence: TGTGCCAGTTCGACAGGGTTTCCCTACGAGCAGTACTTC. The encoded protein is CASSTGFPYEQYF.

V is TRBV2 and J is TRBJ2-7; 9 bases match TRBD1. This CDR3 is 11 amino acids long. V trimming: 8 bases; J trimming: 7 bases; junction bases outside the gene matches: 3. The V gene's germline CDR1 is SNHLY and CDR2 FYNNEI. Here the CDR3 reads CASETGGEQYF. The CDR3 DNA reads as TGTGCCAGCGAGACAGGGGGGGAGCAGTACTTC.

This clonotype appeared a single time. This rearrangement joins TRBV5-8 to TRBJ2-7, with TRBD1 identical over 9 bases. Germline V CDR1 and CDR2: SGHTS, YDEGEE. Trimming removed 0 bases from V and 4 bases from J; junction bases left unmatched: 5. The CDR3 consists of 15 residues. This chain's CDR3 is CASSLVGTGRYEQYF. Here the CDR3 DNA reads TGTGCCAGCAGCTTGGTCGGGACAGGGAGGTACGAGCAGTACTTC. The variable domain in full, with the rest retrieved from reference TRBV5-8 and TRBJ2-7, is EAGVTQSPTHLIKTRGQQATLRCSPISGHTSVYWYQQALGLGLQFLLWYDEGEERNRGNFPPRFSGRQFPNYSSELNVNALELEDSALYLCASSLVGTGRYEQYFGPGTRLTVT.

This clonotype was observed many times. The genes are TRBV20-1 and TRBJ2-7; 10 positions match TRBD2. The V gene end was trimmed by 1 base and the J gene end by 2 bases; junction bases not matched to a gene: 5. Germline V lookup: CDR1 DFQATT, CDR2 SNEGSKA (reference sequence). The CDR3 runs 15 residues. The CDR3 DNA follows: TGCAGTGCTAGAGGCAGACTAGCGGGTACCTACGAGCAGTACTTC. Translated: CSARGRLAGTYEQYF.

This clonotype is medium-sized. CDR3 DNA sequence: TGTGCCAGCAGTGGGACAGACTCCTACGAGCAGTACTTC. It translates to CASSGTDSYEQYF. The chain links TRBV2 to TRBJ2-7; tentatively, D is TRBD1 (6 bases). V was clipped by 4 bases and J by 0 bases, with 7 bases between them. CDR1 is SNHLY and CDR2 is FYNNEI in the germline V gene. This CDR3 has 13 amino acids.

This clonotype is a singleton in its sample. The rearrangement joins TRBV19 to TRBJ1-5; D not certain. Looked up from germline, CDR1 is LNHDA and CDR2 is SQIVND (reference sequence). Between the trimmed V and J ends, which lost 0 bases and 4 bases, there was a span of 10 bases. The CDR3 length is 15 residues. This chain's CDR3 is CASSIEGIRNQPQHF. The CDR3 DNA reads TGTGCCAGTAGTATAGAGGGGATTAGGAATCAGCCCCAGCATTTT.

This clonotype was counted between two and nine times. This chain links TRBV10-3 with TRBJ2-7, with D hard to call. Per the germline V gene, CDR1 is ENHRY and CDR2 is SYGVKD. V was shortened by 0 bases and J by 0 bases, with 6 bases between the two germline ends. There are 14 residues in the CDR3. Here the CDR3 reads CAISESDGSYEQYF. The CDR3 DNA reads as TGTGCCATCAGTGAGTCTGACGGCTCCTACGAGCAGTACTTC.

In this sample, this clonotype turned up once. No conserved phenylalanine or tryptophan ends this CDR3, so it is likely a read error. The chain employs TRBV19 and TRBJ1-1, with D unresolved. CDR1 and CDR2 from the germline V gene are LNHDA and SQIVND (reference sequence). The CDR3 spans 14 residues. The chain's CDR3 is CASSSVGLNTEAFS. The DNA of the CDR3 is TGTGCCAGTAGTTCCGTAGGCTTGAACACTGAGGCTTTCTCT.

The CDR3 DNA reads TGCAGTGCTAGTATCTGGGGAGCTGAACCCGGGAACGAGCAGTACTTC. Translation gives CSASIWGAEPGNEQYF. The chain is built from TRBV20-1 and TRBJ2-7; a possible D gene is TRBD2 (5 bases). The ends were cut back, 3 bases at V and 5 bases at J, with 23 bases in the middle. Germline V gene data show CDR1 as DFQATT and CDR2 as SNEGSKA (reference sequence). The CDR3 extends over 16 amino acids.

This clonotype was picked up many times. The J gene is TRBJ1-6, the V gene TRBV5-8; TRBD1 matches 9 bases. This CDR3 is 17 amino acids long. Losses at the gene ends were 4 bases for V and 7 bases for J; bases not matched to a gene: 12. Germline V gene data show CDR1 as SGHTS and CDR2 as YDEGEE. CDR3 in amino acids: CASSGQRQGGSNSPLHF. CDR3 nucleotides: TGTGCCAGCAGCGGACAACGACAGGGGGGGTCGAATTCACCCCTCCACTTT.

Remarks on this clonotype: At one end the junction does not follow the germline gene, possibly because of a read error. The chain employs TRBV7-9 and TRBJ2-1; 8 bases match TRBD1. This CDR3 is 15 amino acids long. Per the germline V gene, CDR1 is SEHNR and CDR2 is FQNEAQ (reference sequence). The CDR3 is CACSQRQGSYNEQSF. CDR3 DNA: TGTGCCTGCAGCCAGCGACAGGGGTCGTACAATGAGCAGTCCTTC.

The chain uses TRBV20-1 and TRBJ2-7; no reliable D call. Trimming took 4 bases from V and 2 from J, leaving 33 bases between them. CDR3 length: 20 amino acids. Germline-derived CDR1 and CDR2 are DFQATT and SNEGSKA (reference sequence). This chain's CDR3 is CSATGIGGLGTNRSAYEQYF. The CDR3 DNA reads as TGCAGTGCTACCGGCATCGGTGGGTTGGGTACGAACCGGAGCGCCTACGAGCAGTACTTC.

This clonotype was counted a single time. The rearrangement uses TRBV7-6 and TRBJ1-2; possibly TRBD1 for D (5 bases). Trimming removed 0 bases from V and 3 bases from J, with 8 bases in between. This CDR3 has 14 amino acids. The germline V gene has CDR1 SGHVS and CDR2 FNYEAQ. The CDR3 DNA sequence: TGTGCCAGCAGCTTAGCGAGGGGTGACTATGGCTACACCTTC. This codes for CASSLARGDYGYTF.

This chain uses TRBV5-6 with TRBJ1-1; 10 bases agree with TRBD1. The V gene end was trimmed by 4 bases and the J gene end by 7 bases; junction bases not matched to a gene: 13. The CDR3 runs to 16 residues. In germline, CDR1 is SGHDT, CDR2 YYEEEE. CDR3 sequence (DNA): TGTGCCAGCAGCGCCCAAATCGGGACAGGGGAGGGTGAAGCTTTCTTT. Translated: CASSAQIGTGEGEAFF. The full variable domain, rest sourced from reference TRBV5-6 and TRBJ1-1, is DAGVTQSPTHLIKTRGQQVTLRCSPKSGHDTVSWYQQALGQGPQFIFQYYEEEERQRGNFPDRFSGHQFPNYSSELNVNALLLGDSALYLCASSAQIGTGEGEAFFGQGTRLTVV.

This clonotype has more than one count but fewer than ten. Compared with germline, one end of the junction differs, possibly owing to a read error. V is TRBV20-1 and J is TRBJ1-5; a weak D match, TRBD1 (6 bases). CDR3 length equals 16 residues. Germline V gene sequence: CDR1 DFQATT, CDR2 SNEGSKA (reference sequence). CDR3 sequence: CSARVFNRDGGQPQHF. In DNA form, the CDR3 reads TGCAGTGCTAGAGTGTTTAACAGGGACGGAGGACAGCCCCAGCACTTT.

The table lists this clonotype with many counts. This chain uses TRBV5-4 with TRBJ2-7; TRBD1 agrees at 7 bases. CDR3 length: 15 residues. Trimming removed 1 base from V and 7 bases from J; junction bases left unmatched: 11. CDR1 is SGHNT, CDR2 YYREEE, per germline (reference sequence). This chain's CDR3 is CASSLQTGAYAEQYF. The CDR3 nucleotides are TGTGCCAGCAGCTTGCAAACAGGGGCCTACGCGGAGCAGTACTTC.

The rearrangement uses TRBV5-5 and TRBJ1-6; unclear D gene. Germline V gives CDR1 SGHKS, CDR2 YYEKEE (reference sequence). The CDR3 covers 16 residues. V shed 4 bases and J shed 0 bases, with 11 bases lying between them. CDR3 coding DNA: TGTGCCAGCAGCCCCACGATAAGCTCCTATAATTCACCCCTCCACTTT. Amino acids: CASSPTISSYNSPLHF.

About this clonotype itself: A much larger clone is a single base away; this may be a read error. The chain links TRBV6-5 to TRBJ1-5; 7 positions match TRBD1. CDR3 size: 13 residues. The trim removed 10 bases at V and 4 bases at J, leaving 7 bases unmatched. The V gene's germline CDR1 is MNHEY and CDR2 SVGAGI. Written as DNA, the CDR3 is TGTGCCACCGCTGACAGGGAGAATCAGCCCCAGCATTTT. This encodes CATADRENQPQHF.

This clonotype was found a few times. Written as DNA, the CDR3 is TGTGCCAGCAGTTTTTTACCCGGGACTGGCTATGGCTACACCTTC. Translation gives CASSFLPGTGYGYTF. The V and J genes are TRBV27 and TRBJ1-2; tentative D call: TRBD1 (5 bases). This CDR3 spans 15 amino acids. Germline-derived CDR1 and CDR2 are MNHEY and SMNVEV (reference sequence). With 3 bases removed from V and 4 bases from J, the gap between germline ends came to 15 bases.

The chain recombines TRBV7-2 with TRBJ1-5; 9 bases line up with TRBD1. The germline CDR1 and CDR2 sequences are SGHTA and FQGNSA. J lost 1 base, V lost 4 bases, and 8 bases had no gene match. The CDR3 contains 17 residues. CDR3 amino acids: CASSSSNRGLSNQPQHF. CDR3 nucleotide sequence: TGTGCCAGCAGCTCGTCAAACAGGGGGCTGAGCAATCAGCCCCAGCATTTT. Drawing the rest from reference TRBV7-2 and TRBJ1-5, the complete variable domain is GAGVSQSPSNKVTEKGKDVELRCDPISGHTALYWYRQSLGQGLEFLIYFQGNSAPDKSGLPSDRFSAERTGGSVSTLTIQRTQQEDSAVYLCASSSSNRGLSNQPQHFGDGTRLSIL.

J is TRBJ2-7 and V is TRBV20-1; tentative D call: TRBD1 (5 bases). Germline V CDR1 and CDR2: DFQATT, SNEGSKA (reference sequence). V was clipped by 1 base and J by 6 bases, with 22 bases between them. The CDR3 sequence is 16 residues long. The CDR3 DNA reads TGCAGTGCTAGAGTGTCGTACTGGGCCAGGGATCGCGAGCAGTACTTC. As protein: CSARVSYWARDREQYF.

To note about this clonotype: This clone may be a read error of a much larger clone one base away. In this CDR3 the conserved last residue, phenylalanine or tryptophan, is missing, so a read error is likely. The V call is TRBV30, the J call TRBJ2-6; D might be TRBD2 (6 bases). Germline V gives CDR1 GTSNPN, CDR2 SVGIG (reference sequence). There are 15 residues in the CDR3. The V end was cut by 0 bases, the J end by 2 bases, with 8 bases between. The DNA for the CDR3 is TGTGCCTGGAGTGTACCGGGGGCTGGGGCCAACGTCCTGACTGTC. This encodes CAWSVPGAGANVLTV.

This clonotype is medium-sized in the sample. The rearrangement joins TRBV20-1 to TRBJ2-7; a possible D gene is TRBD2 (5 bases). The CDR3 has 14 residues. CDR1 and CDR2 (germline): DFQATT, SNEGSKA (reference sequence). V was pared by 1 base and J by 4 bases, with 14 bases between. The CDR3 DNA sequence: TGCAGTGCTAGAGTCCTCGAGGGATTTTACGAGCAGTACTTC. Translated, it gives CSARVLEGFYEQYF.

CDR3 sequence (DNA): TGCAGTGCCGATAGCGGGAGGACTCCTCCAGTCCACAATGAGCAGTTCTTC. It translates to CSADSGRTPPVHNEQFF. The V and J genes are TRBV20-1 and TRBJ2-1, with 10 positions matching TRBD2. The CDR3 has 17 amino acids. Germline V gives CDR1 DFQATT, CDR2 SNEGSKA (reference sequence). V was pared by 6 bases and J by 5 bases, with 16 bases of the junction left unmatched.

CDR3 in DNA: TGTGCCACCAGTGACCTCTCCGGGACAGGGGTTGGAAATGAGCAGTATTTT. This translates into CATSDLSGTGVGNEQYF. This chain joins TRBV24-1 and TRBJ2-3, with TRBD1 matching over 10 bases. This CDR3 contains 17 residues. The V segment lost 4 bases and the J segment 11 bases; nucleotides outside the gene matches: 17. Germline V gives CDR1 KGHDR, CDR2 SFDVKD.